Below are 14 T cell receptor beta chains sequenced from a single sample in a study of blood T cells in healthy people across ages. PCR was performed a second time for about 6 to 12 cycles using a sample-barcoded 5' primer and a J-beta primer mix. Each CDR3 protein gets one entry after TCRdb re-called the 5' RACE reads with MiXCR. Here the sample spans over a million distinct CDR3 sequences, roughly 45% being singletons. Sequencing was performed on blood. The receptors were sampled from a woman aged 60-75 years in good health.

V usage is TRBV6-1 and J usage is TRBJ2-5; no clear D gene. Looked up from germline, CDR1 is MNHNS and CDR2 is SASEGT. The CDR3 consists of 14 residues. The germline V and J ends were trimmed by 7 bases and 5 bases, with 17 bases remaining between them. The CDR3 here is CASTRVQSRETQYF. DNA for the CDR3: TGTGCCAGCACCAGAGTCCAGTCTAGGGAGACCCAGTACTTC.

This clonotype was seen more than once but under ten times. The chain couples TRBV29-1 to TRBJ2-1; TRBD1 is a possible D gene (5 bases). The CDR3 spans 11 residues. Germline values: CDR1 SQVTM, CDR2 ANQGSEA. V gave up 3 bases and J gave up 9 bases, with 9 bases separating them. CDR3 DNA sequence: TGCAGCGTTGAGGGGCGCGGTGAGCAGTTCTTC. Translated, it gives CSVEGRGEQFF.

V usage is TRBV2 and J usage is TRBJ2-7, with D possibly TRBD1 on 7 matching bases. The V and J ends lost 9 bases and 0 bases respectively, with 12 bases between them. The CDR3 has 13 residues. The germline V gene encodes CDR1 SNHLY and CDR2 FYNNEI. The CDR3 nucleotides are TGTGCCAGGCAGGGGGGAGACTCCTACGAGCAGTACTTC. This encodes CARQGGDSYEQYF.

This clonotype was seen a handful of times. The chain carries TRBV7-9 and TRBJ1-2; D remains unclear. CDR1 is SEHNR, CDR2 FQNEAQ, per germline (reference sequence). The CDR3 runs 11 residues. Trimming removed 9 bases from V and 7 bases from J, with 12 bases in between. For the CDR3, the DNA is TGTGCCAGTACCTCAAAGACTGGCTACACCTTC. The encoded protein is CASTSKTGYTF.

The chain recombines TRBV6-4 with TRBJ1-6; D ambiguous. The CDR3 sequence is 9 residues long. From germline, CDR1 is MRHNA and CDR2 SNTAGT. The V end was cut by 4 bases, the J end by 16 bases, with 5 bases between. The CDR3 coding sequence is TGTGCCAGCAGTGGCCGGCTCCACTTT. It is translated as CASSGRLHF.

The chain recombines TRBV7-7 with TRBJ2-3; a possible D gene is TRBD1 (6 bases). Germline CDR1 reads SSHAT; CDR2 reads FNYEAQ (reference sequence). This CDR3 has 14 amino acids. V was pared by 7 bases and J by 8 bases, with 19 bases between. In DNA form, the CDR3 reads TGTGCCAGCACCGCCCTGTTGGGGGCAGGTACGCAGTATTTT. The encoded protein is CASTALLGAGTQYF.

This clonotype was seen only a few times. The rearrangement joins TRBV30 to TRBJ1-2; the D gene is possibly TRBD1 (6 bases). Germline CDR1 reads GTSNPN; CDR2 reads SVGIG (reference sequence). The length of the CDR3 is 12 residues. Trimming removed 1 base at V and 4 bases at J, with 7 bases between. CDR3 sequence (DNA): TGTGCCTGGAGTGAAGGGGGCTATGGCTACACCTTC. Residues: CAWSEGGYGYTF.

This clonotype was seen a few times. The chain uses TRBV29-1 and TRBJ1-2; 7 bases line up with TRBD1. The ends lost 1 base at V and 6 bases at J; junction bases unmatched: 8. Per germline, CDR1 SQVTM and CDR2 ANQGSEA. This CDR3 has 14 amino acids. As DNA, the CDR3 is TGCAGCGTTGAAGCCCCGGGACAGATACATGGCTACACCTTC. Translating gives CSVEAPGQIHGYTF.

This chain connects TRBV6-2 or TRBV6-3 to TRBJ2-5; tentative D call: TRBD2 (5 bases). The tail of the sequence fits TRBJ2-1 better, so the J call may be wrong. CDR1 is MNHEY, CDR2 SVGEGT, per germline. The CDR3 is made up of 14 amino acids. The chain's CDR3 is CASSFRSVSETQFF. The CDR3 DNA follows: TGTGCCAGCAGTTTCCGTAGCGTTTCCGAGACCCAGTTCTTC.

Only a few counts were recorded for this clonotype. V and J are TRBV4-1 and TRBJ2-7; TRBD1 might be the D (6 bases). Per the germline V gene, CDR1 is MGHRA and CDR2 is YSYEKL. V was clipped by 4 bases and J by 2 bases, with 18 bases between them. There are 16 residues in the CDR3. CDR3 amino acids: CASSPFLGAGTYEQYF. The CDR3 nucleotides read TGCGCCAGCAGCCCTTTCTTGGGGGCTGGTACCTACGAGCAGTACTTC.

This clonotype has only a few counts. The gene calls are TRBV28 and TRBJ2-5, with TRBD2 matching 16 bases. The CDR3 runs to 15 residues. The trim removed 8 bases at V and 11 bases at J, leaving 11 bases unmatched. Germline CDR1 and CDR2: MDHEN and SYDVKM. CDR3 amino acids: CASLSGTSGREPQYF. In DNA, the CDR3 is TGTGCCAGCCTCTCCGGGACTAGCGGGAGGGAACCTCAGTACTTC.

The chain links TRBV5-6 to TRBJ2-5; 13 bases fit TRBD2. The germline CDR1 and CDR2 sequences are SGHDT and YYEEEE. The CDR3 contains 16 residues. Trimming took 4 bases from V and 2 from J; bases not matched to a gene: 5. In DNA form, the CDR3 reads TGTGCCAGCAGCCCGGGACTAGCGGGGATACAAGAGACCCAGTACTTC. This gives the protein CASSPGLAGIQETQYF.

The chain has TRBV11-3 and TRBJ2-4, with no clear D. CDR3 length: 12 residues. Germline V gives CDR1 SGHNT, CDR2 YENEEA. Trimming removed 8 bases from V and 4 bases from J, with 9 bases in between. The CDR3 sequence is CASPLEKNIQYF. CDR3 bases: TGTGCCAGCCCCCTGGAAAAAAACATTCAGTACTTC.

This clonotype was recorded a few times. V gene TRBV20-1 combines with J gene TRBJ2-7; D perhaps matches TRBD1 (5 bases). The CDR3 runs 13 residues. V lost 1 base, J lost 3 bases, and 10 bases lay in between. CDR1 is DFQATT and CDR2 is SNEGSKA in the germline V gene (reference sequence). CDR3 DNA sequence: TGCAGTGCTAGAGCCCCGGACAACTACGAGCAGTACTTC. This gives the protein CSARAPDNYEQYF.